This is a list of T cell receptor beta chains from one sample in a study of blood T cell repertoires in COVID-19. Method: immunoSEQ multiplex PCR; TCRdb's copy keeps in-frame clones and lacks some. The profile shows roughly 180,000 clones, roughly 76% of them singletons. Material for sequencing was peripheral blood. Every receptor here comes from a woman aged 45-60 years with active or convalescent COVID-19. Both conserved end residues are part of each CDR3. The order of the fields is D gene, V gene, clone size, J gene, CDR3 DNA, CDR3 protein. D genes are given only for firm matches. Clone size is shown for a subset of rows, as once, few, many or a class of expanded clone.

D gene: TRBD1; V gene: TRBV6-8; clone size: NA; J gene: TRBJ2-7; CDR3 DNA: TGTGCCAGCAGCCGCCGGGACAGGGGGATCTCCGAGCAGTACTTC; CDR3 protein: CASSRRDRGISEQYF
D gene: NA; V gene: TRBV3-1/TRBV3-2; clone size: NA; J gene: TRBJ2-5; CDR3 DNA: TGTGCCAGCAGCCAAGATCCCGGGGGAAAGGAGACCCAGTACTTC; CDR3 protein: CASSQDPGGKETQYF
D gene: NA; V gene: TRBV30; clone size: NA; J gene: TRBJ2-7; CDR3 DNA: TGTGCCTGCATCCCCAGGGGGGTCTACCGTATTCCGTACTTC; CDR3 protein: CACIPRGVYRIPYF
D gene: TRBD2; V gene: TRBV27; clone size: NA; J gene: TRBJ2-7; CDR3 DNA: TGTGCCACCCAGACTAGCGTCGAGCAGTACTTC; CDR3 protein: CATQTSVEQYF
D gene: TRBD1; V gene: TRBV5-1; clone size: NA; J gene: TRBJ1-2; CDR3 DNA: TGCGCCAGCAGGATGACAGGGGGCTTGGTGGATGGCTACACCTTC; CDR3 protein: CASRMTGGLVDGYTF
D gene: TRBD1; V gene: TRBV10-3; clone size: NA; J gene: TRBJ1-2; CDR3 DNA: TGTGCCATCACCCCGGGACAGGGTTACTATGGCTACACCTTC; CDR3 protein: CAITPGQGYYGYTF
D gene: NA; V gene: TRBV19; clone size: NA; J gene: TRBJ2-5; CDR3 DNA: TGTGCCAGTAGGGGGCGCCAAGAGACCCAGTACTTC; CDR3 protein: CASRGRQETQYF
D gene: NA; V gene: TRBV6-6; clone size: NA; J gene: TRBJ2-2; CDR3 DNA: TGTGCCAGCAGGGGGAGGGGGGATACCACCGGGGAGCTGTTTTTT; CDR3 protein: CASRGRGDTTGELFF
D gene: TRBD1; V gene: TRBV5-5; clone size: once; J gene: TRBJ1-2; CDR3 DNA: TGTGCCAGCAGTACCCAGGGGGTTTCTGGCTACACCTTC; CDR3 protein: CASSTQGVSGYTF
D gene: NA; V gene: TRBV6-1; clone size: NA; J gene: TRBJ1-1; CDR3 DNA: TGTGCCAGCAGTGAAGGAGGGGGAAACACTGAAGCTTTCTTT; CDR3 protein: CASSEGGGNTEAFF
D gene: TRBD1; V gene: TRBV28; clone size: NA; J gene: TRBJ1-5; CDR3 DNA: TGTGCCAGCAGAGAGAGGGGGCCGACTCAGCCCCAGCATTTT; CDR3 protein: CASRERGPTQPQHF
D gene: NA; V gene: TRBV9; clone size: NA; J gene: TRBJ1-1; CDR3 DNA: TGTGCCAGCAGCCTCTCCGGGGGGACCACTGAAGCTTTCTTT; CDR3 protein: CASSLSGGTTEAFF
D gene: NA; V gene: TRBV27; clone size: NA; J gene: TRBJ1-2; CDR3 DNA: TGTGCCAGCAGTTCCACAGGGTCAAGGTATGGCTACACCTTC; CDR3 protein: CASSSTGSRYGYTF
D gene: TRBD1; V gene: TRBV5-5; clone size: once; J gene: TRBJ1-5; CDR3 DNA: TGTGCCAGCAGCCTGGCCGGTTCTGGGACAGCTAATCAGCCCCAGCATTTT; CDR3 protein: CASSLAGSGTANQPQHF
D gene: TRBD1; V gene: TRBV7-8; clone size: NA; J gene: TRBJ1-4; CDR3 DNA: TGTGCCAGCAGTTCAGGGGGCTGGAGTAATGAAAAACTGTTTTTT; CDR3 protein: CASSSGGWSNEKLFF
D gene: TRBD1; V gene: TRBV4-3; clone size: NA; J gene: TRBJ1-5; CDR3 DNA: TGCGCCAGCAGCCAAGCAATTGACAGGGGTGGCAATCAGCCCCAGCATTTT; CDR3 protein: CASSQAIDRGGNQPQHF
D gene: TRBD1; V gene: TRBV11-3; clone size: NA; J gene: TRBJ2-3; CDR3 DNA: TGTGCCAGCAGCTTAGGACAGGGGGATACGCAGTATTTT; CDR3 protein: CASSLGQGDTQYF
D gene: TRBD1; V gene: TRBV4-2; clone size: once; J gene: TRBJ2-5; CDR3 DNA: TGTGCCAGCAGCCAAGCAGGGGGATATGAGGAGACCCAGTACTTC; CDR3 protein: CASSQAGGYEETQYF
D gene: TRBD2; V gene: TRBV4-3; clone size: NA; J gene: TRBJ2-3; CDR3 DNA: TGCGCCAGCAGCCAGTCCCTCCTAGCGGGGAACACAGATACGCAGTATTTT; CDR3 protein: CASSQSLLAGNTDTQYF
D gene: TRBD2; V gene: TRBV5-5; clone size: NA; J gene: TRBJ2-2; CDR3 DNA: TGTGCCAGCAGCTTGGCCGGGACTAGTGCCTCCGGGGAGCTGTTTTTT; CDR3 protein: CASSLAGTSASGELFF
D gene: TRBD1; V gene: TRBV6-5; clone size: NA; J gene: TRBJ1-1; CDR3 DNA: TGTGCCAGCAGTTACGCCGGGACAGGGAACACTGAAGCTTTCTTT; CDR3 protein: CASSYAGTGNTEAFF
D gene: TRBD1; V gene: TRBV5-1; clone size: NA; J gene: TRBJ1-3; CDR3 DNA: TGCGCCAGCAGCTTGGGCCCGACAGGGGCCAGTGGAAACACCATATATTTT; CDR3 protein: CASSLGPTGASGNTIYF
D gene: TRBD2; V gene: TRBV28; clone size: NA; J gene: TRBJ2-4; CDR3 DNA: TGTGCCAGCAGTTTTCCTAGCGGAGAGAAAAACATTCAGTACTTC; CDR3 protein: CASSFPSGEKNIQYF